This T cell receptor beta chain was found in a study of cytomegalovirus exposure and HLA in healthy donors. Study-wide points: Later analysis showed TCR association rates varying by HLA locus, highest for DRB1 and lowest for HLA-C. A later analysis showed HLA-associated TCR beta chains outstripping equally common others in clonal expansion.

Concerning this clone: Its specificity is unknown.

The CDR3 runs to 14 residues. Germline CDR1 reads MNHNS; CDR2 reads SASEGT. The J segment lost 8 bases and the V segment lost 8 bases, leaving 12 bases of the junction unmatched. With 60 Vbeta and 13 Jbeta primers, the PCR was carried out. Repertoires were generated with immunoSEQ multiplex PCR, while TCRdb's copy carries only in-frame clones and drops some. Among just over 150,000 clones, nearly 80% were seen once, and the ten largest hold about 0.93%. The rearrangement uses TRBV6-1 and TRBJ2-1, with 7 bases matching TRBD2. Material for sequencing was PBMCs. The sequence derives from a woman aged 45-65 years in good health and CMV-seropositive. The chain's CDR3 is CASYNRGVGDEQFF. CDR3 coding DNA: TGTGCCAGCTACAACCGGGGGGTAGGTGATGAGCAGTTCTTC.